Sequencing of this TCR beta chain was carried out in a study of blood T cell repertoires in COVID-19. Overall study context: Both acute and convalescent COVID-19 samples were obtained from the United States, Italy and Spain. In each case, the material was cDNA or gDNA derived from T cells, B-cell-depleted T cells, or PBMCs.

As processed by the authors: Quantification of nucleated cells was approximated via reference gene primer amplification. Clones were sequenced by immunoSEQ multiplex PCR, and TCRdb holds only the in-frame ones, with some missing. The V and J calls and clone size come from that table; D and trimming were worked out from the DNA. The sample has fewer than 250,000 clones, around 83% seen once. Trimming at V came to 5 bases and at J to 1 base, leaving 7 bases not matched to a gene. The CDR3 loop spans 15 amino acids. CDR1 is SEHNR, CDR2 FQNEAQ, per germline (reference sequence). This clone was recorded once.

The TCR was taken from a man between 50 and 59 years old with active or convalescent COVID-19. The sequenced sample consisted of peripheral blood. This chain uses TRBV7-9 with TRBJ2-7; the match to TRBD1 covers 8 bases. The CDR3 here is CASSQLGQVSYEQYF. DNA for the CDR3: TGTGCCAGCAGCCAATTGGGACAGGTATCCTACGAGCAGTACTTC.